Below, 11 T cell receptor beta chains from the same sample are listed, as sequenced in a study of Graves' ophthalmopathy and Graves' hyperthyroidism. RNA transcripts provided the template for amplifying TCR beta CDR3 regions. HTBI-primed first-round RT-PCR preceded second-round multiplex PCR. Each CDR3 protein is one row after TCRdb ran MiXCR on the multiplex PCR reads. The table has 500,000 to 700,000 distinct CDR3 sequences, about 20% seen once. The sample was peripheral blood. Every receptor here comes from a woman aged 18-30 years with stable Graves' hyperthyroidism. Some clones in this sample may be carry-over from other donors' samples.

V gene TRBV27 combines with J gene TRBJ2-7; D is perhaps TRBD1 or TRBD2 (5 bases each). Germline V CDR1 and CDR2: MNHEY, SMNVEV (reference sequence). Trimming removed 2 bases at V and 2 bases at J, with 13 bases between. The CDR3 loop spans 15 amino acids. The CDR3 loop is CASSLALGTAYEQYF. The CDR3 DNA sequence: TGTGCCAGCAGTTTAGCTCTGGGGACGGCCTACGAGCAGTACTTC.

This clonotype was seen ten or more times. One end of the junction varies from germline; a read error may be responsible. V gene TRBV20-1 combines with J gene TRBJ2-5, with D possibly matching TRBD2 (6 bases). CDR1 is DFQATT, CDR2 SNEGSKA, per germline (reference sequence). The CDR3 is 13 residues long. The CDR3 DNA sequence: TGCAGTGCCGGACTGGAGGGCGGTGAGACCCAGCACTTC. Translating it yields CSAGLEGGETQHF.

This clonotype was seen a single time. This chain connects TRBV30 to TRBJ1-2; D is possibly TRBD1 (5 bases). Trimming cost V 5 bases and J 8 bases, with 9 bases left between them. The length of the CDR3 is 10 residues. Germline V CDR1 and CDR2: GTSNPN, SVGIG (reference sequence). CDR3: CAWRQGGYTF. The CDR3 region has the DNA TGTGCCTGGCGCCAGGGAGGCTACACCTTC.

This clonotype has ten or more counts. The gene calls are TRBV9 and TRBJ1-1, with D possibly being TRBD1 (5 bases). V was clipped by 0 bases and J by 0 bases, with 9 bases between them. The CDR3 has 15 residues. The germline V gene has CDR1 SGDLS and CDR2 YYNGEE. The CDR3 sequence is CASSVVGEVNTEAFF. Here the CDR3 DNA reads TGTGCCAGCAGCGTAGTGGGGGAGGTGAACACTGAAGCTTTCTTT. The full variable domain, in which reference TRBV9 and TRBJ1-1 provide the parts outside the CDR3, is DSGVTQTPKHLITATGQRVTLRCSPRSGDLSVYWYQQSLDQGLQFLIQYYNGEERAKGNILERFSAQQFPDLHSELNLSSLELGDSALYFCASSVVGEVNTEAFFGQGTRLTVV.

This clonotype was counted ten times or more. The chain links TRBV28 to TRBJ1-5; 12 positions agree with TRBD1. Germline CDR1 reads MDHEN; CDR2 reads SYDVKM. After removal of 7 bases from V and 1 base from J, the junction contained 14 bases not matched to a gene. The CDR3 has 19 residues. The CDR3 DNA follows: TGTGCCAGCACCTTGCCGCGGGACAGGGGGCGCGGGAGCAATCAGCCCCAGCATTTT. It translates to CASTLPRDRGRGSNQPQHF.

This clonotype was picked up many times. CDR3 amino acids: CASSLTGLDTEAFF. CDR3 DNA: TGTGCCAGCAGTCTAACAGGGCTCGACACTGAAGCTTTCTTT. This chain uses TRBV12-3 or TRBV12-4 with TRBJ1-1, with D maybe TRBD1 (6 bases). The V end was cut by 5 bases, the J end by 3 bases, with 13 bases between. There are 14 residues in the CDR3.

The CDR3 protein is CASSLDRIRQYF. In nucleotides, the CDR3 is TGTGCCAGCAGTCTCGATAGAATAAGGCAGTACTTC. The chain recombines TRBV12-3 or TRBV12-4 with TRBJ2-7; D is ambiguous. The CDR3 has 12 amino acids. V lost 5 bases and J 9 bases, leaving 14 bases between the germline ends.

The sample holds many counts of this clonotype. V and J are TRBV4-2 and TRBJ1-1; D ambiguous. The CDR3 is made up of 15 amino acids. Trimming removed 0 bases from V and 4 bases from J, with 12 bases in between. The germline V gene has CDR1 LGHNA and CDR2 YNFKEQ. The CDR3 coding sequence is TGTGCCAGCAGCCAAGAAGTCCTTGATGGCACTGAAGCTTTCTTT. Its protein product is CASSQEVLDGTEAFF.

Ten or more counts support this clonotype. The genes are TRBV6-1 and TRBJ2-7; TRBD1 agrees at 9 bases. Per the germline V gene, CDR1 is MNHNS and CDR2 is SASEGT. The CDR3 runs to 15 residues. V trimming: 7 bases; J trimming: 3 bases; junction bases outside the gene matches: 10. CDR3 coding DNA: TGTGCCAGCAACCCACAAGGGACAGGGATCTACGAGCAGTACTTC. It translates to CASNPQGTGIYEQYF.

This clonotype was found many times. The chain joins TRBV20-1 to TRBJ2-3, with 8 bases that match TRBD2. Germline-derived CDR1 and CDR2 are DFQATT and SNEGSKA (reference sequence). V lost 5 bases, J lost 3 bases, and 7 bases stayed unmatched. The CDR3 totals 14 residues. The CDR3: CSAVAGFETDTQYF. The CDR3 nucleotides read TGCAGTGCTGTAGCGGGGTTTGAGACAGATACGCAGTATTTT.

This clonotype has a count of ten or more. The chain carries TRBV12-3 or TRBV12-4 and TRBJ2-5; 9 bases align to TRBD1. The trim removed 8 bases at V and 3 bases at J, leaving 4 bases unmatched. The CDR3 length is 13 residues. The CDR3 DNA sequence: TGTGCCAGCGACAGGGGGTCAGAAGAGACCCAGTACTTC. Encoded protein: CASDRGSEETQYF.